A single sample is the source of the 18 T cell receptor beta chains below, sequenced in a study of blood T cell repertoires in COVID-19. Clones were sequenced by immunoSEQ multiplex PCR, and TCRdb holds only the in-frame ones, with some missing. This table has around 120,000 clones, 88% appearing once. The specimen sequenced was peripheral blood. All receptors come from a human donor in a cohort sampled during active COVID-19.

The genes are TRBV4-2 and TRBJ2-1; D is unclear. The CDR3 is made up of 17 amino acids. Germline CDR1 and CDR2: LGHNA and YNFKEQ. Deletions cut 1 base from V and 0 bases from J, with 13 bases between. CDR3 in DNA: TGTGCCAGCAGCCAAGTTCTGGCGGAGAGCTCCTACAATGAGCAGTTCTTC. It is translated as CASSQVLAESSYNEQFF.

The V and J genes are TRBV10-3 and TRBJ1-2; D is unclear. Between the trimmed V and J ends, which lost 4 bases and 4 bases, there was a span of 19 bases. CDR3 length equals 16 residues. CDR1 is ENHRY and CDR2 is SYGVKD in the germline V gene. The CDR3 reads CAISGFQEARGYGYTF. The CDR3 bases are TGTGCCATCAGTGGGTTCCAGGAGGCACGGGGCTATGGCTACACCTTC.

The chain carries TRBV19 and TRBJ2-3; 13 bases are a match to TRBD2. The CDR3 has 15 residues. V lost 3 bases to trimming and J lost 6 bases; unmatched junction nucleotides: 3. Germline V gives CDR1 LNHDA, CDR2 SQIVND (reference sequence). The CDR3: CASSMGLAGSDTQYF. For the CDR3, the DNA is TGTGCCAGTAGTATGGGACTAGCGGGGTCGGATACGCAGTATTTT.

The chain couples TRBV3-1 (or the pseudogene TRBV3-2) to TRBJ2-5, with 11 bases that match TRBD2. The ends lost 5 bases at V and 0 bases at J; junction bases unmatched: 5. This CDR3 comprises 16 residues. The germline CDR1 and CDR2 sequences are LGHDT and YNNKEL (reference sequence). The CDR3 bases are TGTGCCAGCAGCACCACGACTAGCGGGAACCAAGAGACCCAGTACTTC. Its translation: CASSTTTSGNQETQYF.

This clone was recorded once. CDR3 sequence reads: CASSADRVETQYF. In DNA, the CDR3 is TGTGCCAGCTCAGCGGACAGGGTGGAGACCCAGTACTTC. The chain is built from TRBV18 and TRBJ2-5; TRBD1 matches 8 bases. The germline CDR1 and CDR2 sequences are KGHSH and LQKENI. The CDR3 runs 13 residues. V trimming: 5 bases; J trimming: 5 bases; junction bases outside the gene matches: 4.

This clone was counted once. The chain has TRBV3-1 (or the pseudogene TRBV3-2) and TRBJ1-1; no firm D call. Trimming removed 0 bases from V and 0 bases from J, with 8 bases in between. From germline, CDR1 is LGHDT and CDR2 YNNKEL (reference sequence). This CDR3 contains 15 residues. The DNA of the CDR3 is TGTGCCAGCAGCCAAGAGGCGGACTTGAACACTGAAGCTTTCTTT. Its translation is CASSQEADLNTEAFF.

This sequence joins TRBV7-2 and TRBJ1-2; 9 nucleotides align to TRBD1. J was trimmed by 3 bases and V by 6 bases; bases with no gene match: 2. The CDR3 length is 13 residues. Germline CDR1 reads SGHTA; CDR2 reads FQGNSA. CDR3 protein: CASRGTGYYGYTF. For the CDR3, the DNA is TGTGCCAGCAGGGGGACAGGGTACTATGGCTACACCTTC.

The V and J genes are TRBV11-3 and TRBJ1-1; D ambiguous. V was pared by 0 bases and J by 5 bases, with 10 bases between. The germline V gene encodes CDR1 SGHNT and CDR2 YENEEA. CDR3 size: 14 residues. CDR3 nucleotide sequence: TGTGCCAGCAGCTTAGACCCGTCGGGAACTGAAGCTTTCTTT. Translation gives CASSLDPSGTEAFF.

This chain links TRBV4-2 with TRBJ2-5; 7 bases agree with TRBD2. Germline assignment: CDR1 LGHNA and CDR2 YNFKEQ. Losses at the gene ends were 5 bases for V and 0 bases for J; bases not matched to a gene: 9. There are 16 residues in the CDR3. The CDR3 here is CASSGAAGEHQETQYF. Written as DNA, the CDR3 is TGTGCCAGCAGCGGAGCTGCGGGGGAGCACCAAGAGACCCAGTACTTC.

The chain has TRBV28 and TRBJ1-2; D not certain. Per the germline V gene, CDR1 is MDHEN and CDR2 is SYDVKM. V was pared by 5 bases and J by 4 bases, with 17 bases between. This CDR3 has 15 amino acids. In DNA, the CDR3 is TGTGCCAGCAGTCAACCGAGCCCAGGAGGCTATGGCTACACCTTC. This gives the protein CASSQPSPGGYGYTF.

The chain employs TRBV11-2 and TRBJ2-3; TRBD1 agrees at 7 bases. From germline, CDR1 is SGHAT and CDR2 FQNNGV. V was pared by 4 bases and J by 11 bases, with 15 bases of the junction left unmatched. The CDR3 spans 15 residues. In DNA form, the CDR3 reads TGTGCCAGCAGCTGGAGGAGTTTAGGGGGCGATGGGCAGTATTTT. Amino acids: CASSWRSLGGDGQYF. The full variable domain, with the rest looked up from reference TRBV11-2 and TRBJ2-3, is EAGVAQSPRYKIIEKRQSVAFWCNPISGHATLYWYQQILGQGPKLLIQFQNNGVVDDSQLPKDRFSAERLKGVDSTLKIQPAKLEDSAVYLCASSWRSLGGDGQYFGPGTRLTVL.

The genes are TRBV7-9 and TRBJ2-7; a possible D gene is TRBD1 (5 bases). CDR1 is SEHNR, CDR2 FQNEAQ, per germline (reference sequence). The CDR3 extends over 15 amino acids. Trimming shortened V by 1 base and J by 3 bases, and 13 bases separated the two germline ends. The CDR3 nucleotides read TGTGCCAGCAGCTTAGAGGTAGGGGCTAACTACGAGCAGTACTTC. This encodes CASSLEVGANYEQYF.

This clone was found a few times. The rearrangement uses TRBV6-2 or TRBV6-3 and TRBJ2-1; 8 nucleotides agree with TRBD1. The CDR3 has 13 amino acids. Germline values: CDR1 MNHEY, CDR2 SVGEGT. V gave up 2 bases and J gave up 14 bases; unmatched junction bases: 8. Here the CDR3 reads CASSYTADREKFF. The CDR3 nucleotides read TGTGCCAGCAGTTACACCGCGGACAGGGAAAAGTTCTTC.

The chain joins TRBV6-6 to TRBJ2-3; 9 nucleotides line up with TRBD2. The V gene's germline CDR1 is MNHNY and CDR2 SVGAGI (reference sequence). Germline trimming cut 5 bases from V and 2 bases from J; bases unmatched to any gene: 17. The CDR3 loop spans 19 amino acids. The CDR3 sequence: CASSPELGIASGITDTQYF. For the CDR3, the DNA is TGTGCCAGCAGTCCCGAGTTAGGTATAGCTAGCGGGATCACAGATACGCAGTATTTT.

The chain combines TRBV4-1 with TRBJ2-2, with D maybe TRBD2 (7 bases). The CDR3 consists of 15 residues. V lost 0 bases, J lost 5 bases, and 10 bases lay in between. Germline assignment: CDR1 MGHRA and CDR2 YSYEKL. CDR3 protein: CASSQERGGTGELFF. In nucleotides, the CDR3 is TGCGCCAGCAGCCAAGAAAGGGGGGGGACCGGGGAGCTGTTTTTT.

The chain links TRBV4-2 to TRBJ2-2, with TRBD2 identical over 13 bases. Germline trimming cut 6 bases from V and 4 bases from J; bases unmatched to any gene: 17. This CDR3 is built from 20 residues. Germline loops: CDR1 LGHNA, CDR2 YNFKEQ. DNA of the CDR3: TGTGCCAGCAGTCCCGGACTAGCGGGAGCCGCAAGCTGGCCCACCGGGGAGCTGTTTTTT. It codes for CASSPGLAGAASWPTGELFF.

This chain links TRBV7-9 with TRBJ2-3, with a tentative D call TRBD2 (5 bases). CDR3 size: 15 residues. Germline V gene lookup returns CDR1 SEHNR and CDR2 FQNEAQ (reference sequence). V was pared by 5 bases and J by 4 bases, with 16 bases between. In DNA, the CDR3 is TGTGCCAGCAGCCCCGCGCGGGCCGGTCCAGATACGCAGTATTTT. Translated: CASSPARAGPDTQYF. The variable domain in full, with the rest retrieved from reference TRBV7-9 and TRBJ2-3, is DTGVSQNPRHKITKRGQNVTFRCDPISEHNRLYWYRQTLGQGPEFLTYFQNEAQLEKSRLLSDRFSAERPKGSFSTLEIQRTEQGDSAMYLCASSPARAGPDTQYFGPGTRLTVL.

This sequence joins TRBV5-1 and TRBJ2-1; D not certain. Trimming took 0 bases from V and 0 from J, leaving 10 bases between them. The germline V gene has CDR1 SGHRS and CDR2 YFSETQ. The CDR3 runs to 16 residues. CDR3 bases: TGCGCCAGCAGCTTGGGCCAACTAAGCTCCTACAATGAGCAGTTCTTC. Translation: CASSLGQLSSYNEQFF.